This TCR beta chain is drawn from a study of T cell responses to AZD1222 COVID-19 vaccine (dated by TCRdb to about 2021). Concerning the study at large: Because spike-specific TCR depth and breadth did not differ between the two schedules, AZD1222 recipients who got a second dose at roughly 4 weeks were pooled with those who got a second dose at roughly 12 weeks. TCR sequencing covered some 250 trial participants: 200 to 220 given two doses of AZD1222 and approximately 25 given two doses of MenACWY control vaccine. Trial participants were enrolled into age subgroups of 18-55, 56-69 and 70-plus years, which contained about 150, 27 and 61 TCR-sequenced participants, respectively. Results and caveats for the whole study, not just this receptor: After two AZD1222 doses, both the breadth and the depth of spike-specific TCRs were significantly higher than at day 0 and than in MenACWY recipients. The 56-69-year group was small, and its depth increase did not reach significance, likely because of low power. Conclusions about previously exposed vaccinees are limited because only five to seven AZD1222 recipients were SARS-CoV-2 seropositive at baseline. No day 14 peak-response samples were available, so repertoires were characterized only after the peak T cell response. The whole spike protein was spanned by vaccine-associated CD4 TCRs, and dominant responses were seen in regions 160-218 and 743-854. Reportedly, almost half of the unique spike-specific TCRs recognized epitopes lying outside the regions that are mutated in the B.1.351 and B.1.1.7 variants. Participants were mostly white British, with more females than males. The authors suggested clonal diversity may have been underestimated.

Note on this clone: The target of this receptor is not known. No base-level quality is on record; no much larger clone is a single base apart.

Sample time point, as interpreted from the label and publication: baseline before first vaccination. The vaccinee samples were drawn from two UK trials, COV001 and COV002, one of which was a single-blind randomized controlled phase 2/3 trial testing AZD1222 (ChAdOx1 nCoV-19) in healthy adults. Trial participant PBMC samples were collected at day 0 and day 28 after the second dose for TCRbeta chain sequencing. The CDR3 regions of human TCRbeta chains were analyzed by immunosequencing. Per the source publication's procedure: TCRs in the repertoires were compared against a reference library of SARS-CoV-2-specific TCRs that had been generated with the MIRA antigen-specificity platform. Breadth was defined as the fraction of unique TCRs that were SARS-CoV-2-associated, and depth was defined as the fraction of total T cells that were SARS-CoV-2-associated. Using the MIRA data, each spike-specific TCR was assigned both to the spike region to which the TCR was reactive and to a CD4 or CD8 class. Log10-transformed breadth and depth values were compared by one-way ANOVA with Sidak's multiple comparisons tests. TCRdb's version of the immuneACCESS table is confined to in-frame rearrangements and falls short of the full clone set. An unresolved V gene accounts for under half of the shortfall where checked; the remainder is of unknown origin. V, J and clone size were drawn from that table, and D and trimming were deduced from the DNA. A total of roughly 70,000 clones appear in this sample, around 84% of them only once. Of the sample, around 20% falls within the top ten clones.

The germline V gene yields MGHRA for CDR1 and YSYEKL for CDR2. Taken from cysteine to phenylalanine, the CDR3 has 17 residues. Only the CDR3 DNA stays, 51 bases, in frame from base 1. V loses 4 bases, J loses 3 bases, and the germline ends lie 19 bases apart. The chain is encoded by TRBV4-1 joined to TRBJ2-1; TRBD1 is a possible D gene, resting on 6 matching bases. This receptor was identified in an adult in good health. This material consisted of peripheral blood, taken on day 0 of AZD1222 vaccination. The CDR3 loop reads CASSPEGSTGFYNEQFF. The DNA is as follows: TGCGCCAGCAGCCCCGAAGGCAGCACAGGGTTCTACAATGAGCAGTTCTTC.